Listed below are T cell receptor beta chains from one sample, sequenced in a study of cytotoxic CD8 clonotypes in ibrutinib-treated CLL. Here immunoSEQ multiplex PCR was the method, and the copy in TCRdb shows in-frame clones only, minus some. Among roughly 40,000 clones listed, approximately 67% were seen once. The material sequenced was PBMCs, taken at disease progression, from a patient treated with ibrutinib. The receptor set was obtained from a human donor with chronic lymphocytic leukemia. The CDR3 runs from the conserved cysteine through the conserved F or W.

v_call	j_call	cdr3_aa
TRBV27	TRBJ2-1	CATLTSGDINEQFF
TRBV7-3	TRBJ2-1	CASSVQGSNNEQFF
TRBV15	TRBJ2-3	CATSRDRGSWTDTQYF
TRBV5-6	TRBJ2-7	CASSAPGLAGTYEQYF
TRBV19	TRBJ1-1	CASSITNTEAFF
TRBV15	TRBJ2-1	CATSLGAGSYNEQFF
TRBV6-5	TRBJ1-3	CASQGSGNTIYF
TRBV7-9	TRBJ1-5	CASSLNSNQPQHF
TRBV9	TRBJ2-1	CASSVGRTLYNEQFF
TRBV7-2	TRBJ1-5	CASSSQGANGRDPQHF
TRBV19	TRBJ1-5	CASSIDRSGSQPQHF
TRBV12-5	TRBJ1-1	CASGMSGTMNTEAFF
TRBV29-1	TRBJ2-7	CSARGLAGQGSYEQYF
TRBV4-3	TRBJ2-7	CASSQVVASPGEQYF
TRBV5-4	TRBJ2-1	CASSFGWGNEQFF
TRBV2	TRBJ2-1	CASWRGGSNYNEQFF
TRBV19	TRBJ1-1	CASSYNRDTHEAFF
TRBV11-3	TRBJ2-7	CASSLELDFRYYEQYF
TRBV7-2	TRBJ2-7	CASSLAGGRMYEQYF
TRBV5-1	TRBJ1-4	CASSVGQGILATNEKLFF
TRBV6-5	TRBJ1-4	CASSKDGFNEKLFF
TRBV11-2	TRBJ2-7	CASSRWDGYEQYF
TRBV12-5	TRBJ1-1	CASGSGTANTEAFF
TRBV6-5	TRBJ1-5	CASSRAPGQPQHF
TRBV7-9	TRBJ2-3	CASSRTGGRVDTQYF
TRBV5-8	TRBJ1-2	CASSLGSQGGGYTF
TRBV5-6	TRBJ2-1	CASSWPSGFDEQFF
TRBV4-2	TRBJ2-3	CASSQHSSTDTQYF
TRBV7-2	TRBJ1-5	CASSQGENQPQHF
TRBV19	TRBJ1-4	CASRLSGTRNEKLFF
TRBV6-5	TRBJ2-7	CASSYSIGAEQYF
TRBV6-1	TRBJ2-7	CASGETSPYEQYF
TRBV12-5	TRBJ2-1	CASGRDYPQTERSYNEQFF
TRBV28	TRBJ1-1	CASSKPTGMNTEAFF
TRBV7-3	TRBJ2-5	CASSRGEWDQETQYF
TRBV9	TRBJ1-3	CASSVGAFGNTIYF
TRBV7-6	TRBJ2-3	CASSLGGLAGVPDTQYF
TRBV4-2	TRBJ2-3	CASSQGRTPLTDTQYF
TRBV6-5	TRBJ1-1	CASSNYGSNTEAFF
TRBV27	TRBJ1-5	CASSPDRGNQPQHF
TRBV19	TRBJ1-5	CASSILRERQPQHF
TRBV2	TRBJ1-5	CASTLDRNQPQHF
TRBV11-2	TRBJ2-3	CASSLDGSHGDTQYF
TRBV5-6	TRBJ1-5	CASSFSSRVHQPQHF
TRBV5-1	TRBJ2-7	CASSPRWDGSHEQYF
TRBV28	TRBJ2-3	CASSLGRSTDTQYF
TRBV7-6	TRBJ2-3	CASKTGGASTDTQYF
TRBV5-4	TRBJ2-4	CASSWGRTGRNIQYF
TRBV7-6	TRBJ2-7	CASSLSSREQYF
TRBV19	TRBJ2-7	CASSTGRLTTGHEQYF
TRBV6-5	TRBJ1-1	CASAGNGNTEAFF
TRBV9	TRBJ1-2	CASSVTGVYGYTF
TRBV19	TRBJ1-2	CASRREGQGADGYTF